Below, 27 T cell receptor beta chains from the same sample are listed, as sequenced in a study of PD-1 blockade in mismatch repair-deficient tumors. Produced via immunoSEQ multiplex PCR; TCRdb's table is partial and in-frame only. Here the sample spans roughly 79,000 clones, about 82% being singletons. Source: peripheral blood, taken 44 weeks after starting pembrolizumab. The receptors stem from an adult with mismatch repair-deficient cancer.

As to this clone: Other DNA sequences in the same sample also yield this CDR3. The chain joins TRBV9 to TRBJ2-3, with unresolved D. V was clipped by 0 bases and J by 1 base, with 3 bases between them. There are 13 residues in the CDR3. The germline gives CDR1 SGDLS, CDR2 YYNGEE. The CDR3 nucleotides are TGTGCCAGCAGCGTAGGGGGCACAGATACGCAGTATTTT. Protein sequence: CASSVGGTDTQYF.

The chain employs TRBV28 and TRBJ2-3; D unresolved. The CDR3 length is 14 residues. Trimming removed 2 bases at V and 3 bases at J, with 9 bases between. The germline gives CDR1 MDHEN, CDR2 SYDVKM. As DNA, the CDR3 is TGTGCCAGCAGTTTACGCGCGAGAACAGATACGCAGTATTTT. This gives the protein CASSLRARTDTQYF.

The sample holds a few counts of this clone. The chain joins TRBV27 to TRBJ1-2; the D gene is possibly TRBD1 (5 bases). The CDR3 spans 12 residues. CDR1 and CDR2 (germline): MNHEY, SMNVEV (reference sequence). V dropped 5 bases and J dropped 6 bases, with 10 bases sitting between them. The CDR3 DNA follows: TGTGCCAGCAGTCGTAGGGGAGATGGCTACACCTTC. Its protein product is CASSRRGDGYTF.

The genes are TRBV7-9 and TRBJ1-3; 8 bases line up with TRBD1. This CDR3 spans 16 amino acids. Germline-derived CDR1 and CDR2 are SEHNR and FQNEAQ (reference sequence). V lost 1 base, J lost 0 bases, and 2 bases stayed unmatched. CDR3 amino acids: CASSLGTGNSGNTIYF. The CDR3 coding sequence is TGTGCCAGCAGCTTAGGGACAGGGAACTCTGGAAACACCATATATTTT.

V is TRBV27 and J is TRBJ1-1; the D is unclear. Trimming took 3 bases from V and 0 from J, leaving 5 bases between them. This CDR3 spans 13 amino acids. Germline V lookup: CDR1 MNHEY, CDR2 SMNVEV (reference sequence). CDR3: CASSFSVNTEAFF. For the CDR3, the DNA is TGTGCCAGCAGTTTTTCAGTGAACACTGAAGCTTTCTTT.

This clone has more than one count but fewer than ten. V usage is TRBV19 and J usage is TRBJ1-2; D might be TRBD1 (6 bases). CDR1 and CDR2 from the germline V gene are LNHDA and SQIVND (reference sequence). CDR3 size: 11 residues. Trimming cost V 8 bases and J 8 bases, with 12 bases left between them. The CDR3 DNA reads as TGTGCCAGTTGGGCAGGGGAAGGCTACACCTTC. Protein sequence: CASWAGEGYTF.

This clone was found a few times. For the CDR3, the DNA is TGTGCCACCAGCAGAGATCGGGGAAGCTCCTACGAGCAGTACTTC. Translated: CATSRDRGSSYEQYF. The chain employs TRBV15 and TRBJ2-7; possibly TRBD2 for D (5 bases). CDR3 length equals 15 residues. V lost 0 bases, J lost 0 bases, and 9 bases lay in between. Per the germline V gene, CDR1 is LNHNV and CDR2 is YYDKDF (reference sequence).

The chain uses TRBV4-3 and TRBJ2-7; possible D gene TRBD1, 6 bases. CDR1 and CDR2 from the germline V gene are LGHNA and YSLEER. Trimming cost V 1 base and J 2 bases, with 12 bases left between them. The CDR3 loop spans 15 amino acids. For the CDR3, the DNA is TGCGCCAGCAGCCAAGTCCGACGGGACACCTACGAGCAGTACTTC. This gives the protein CASSQVRRDTYEQYF.

This clone was counted a few times. The chain employs TRBV10-3 and TRBJ2-7, with D unresolved. The CDR3 has 14 residues. Germline V gene sequence: CDR1 ENHRY, CDR2 SYGVKD. V lost 0 bases, J lost 7 bases, and 13 bases lay in between. The CDR3 nucleotides read TGTGCCATCAGTGAGTCAAAGGTGATGGGAGAGCAGTACTTC. Its protein is CAISESKVMGEQYF.

This clone came up a few times. The chain uses TRBV7-8 and TRBJ2-7; D perhaps matches TRBD1 (5 bases). From germline, CDR1 is SGHVS and CDR2 FQNEAQ. With 3 bases removed from V and 3 bases from J, the gap between germline ends came to 12 bases. CDR3 length equals 14 residues. This CDR3 reads CASSFLDTGYEQYF. The CDR3 DNA follows: TGTGCCAGCAGCTTCTTGGACACCGGCTACGAGCAGTACTTC. Filled out from reference TRBV7-8 and TRBJ2-7, the complete variable domain reads GAGVSQSPRYKVAKRGQDVALRCDPISGHVSLFWYQQALGQGPEFLTYFQNEAQLDKSGLPSDRFFAERPEGSVSTLKIQRTQQEDSAVYLCASSFLDTGYEQYFGPGTRLTVT.

This clone appeared once. The J gene is TRBJ1-4, the V gene TRBV18, with a possible D match to TRBD1 (5 bases). V shed 6 bases and J shed 4 bases, with 15 bases lying between them. CDR1 and CDR2 from the germline V gene are KGHSH and LQKENI. This CDR3 is 15 amino acids long. The CDR3 region is CASSPSGAVNEKLFF. In DNA form, the CDR3 reads TGTGCCAGCTCCCCAAGTGGGGCCGTTAATGAAAAACTGTTTTTT.

This chain connects TRBV7-3 to TRBJ2-3; the D gene is possibly TRBD1 (6 bases). Trimming removed 1 base at V and 5 bases at J, with 10 bases between. CDR3 length: 14 amino acids. Germline assignment: CDR1 SGHTA and CDR2 FQGTGA. The DNA of the CDR3 is TGTGCCAGCAGCTTAATAGGACAGATAGATACGCAGTATTTT. This translates into CASSLIGQIDTQYF.

This clone was observed a handful of times. The chain links TRBV9 to TRBJ2-5; TRBD2 aligns across 11 bases. Trimming took 3 bases from V and 4 from J; bases not matched to a gene: 11. There are 17 residues in the CDR3. Germline CDR1 is SGDLS and CDR2 is YYNGEE. This CDR3 is CASSEGALAGAGETQYF. Written as DNA, the CDR3 is TGTGCCAGCAGCGAAGGGGCACTAGCGGGGGCCGGAGAGACCCAGTACTTC.

The rearrangement joins TRBV6-6 to TRBJ1-2; 9 nucleotides agree with TRBD1. The CDR3 runs to 14 residues. With 4 bases clipped from V and 1 base from J, the junction kept 1 base outside the gene matches. Looked up from germline, CDR1 is MNHNY and CDR2 is SVGAGI (reference sequence). CDR3 in amino acids: CASSSDRGNYGYTF. The CDR3 coding sequence is TGTGCCAGCAGTTCGGACAGGGGTAACTATGGCTACACCTTC.

The rearrangement uses TRBV7-2 and TRBJ2-7; D not resolved. V lost 3 bases and J lost 3, with 12 bases in between. Germline loops: CDR1 SGHTA, CDR2 FQGNSA. CDR3 size: 14 residues. The CDR3 nucleotides read TGTGCCAGCAGCTTGGGTGGGTTAATCTACGAGCAGTACTTC. This codes for CASSLGGLIYEQYF.

The rearrangement links TRBV6-6 to TRBJ2-1; possible D gene TRBD2, 6 bases. Deletions cut 5 bases from V and 9 bases from J, with 8 bases between. CDR1 is MNHNY, CDR2 SVGAGI, per germline (reference sequence). The CDR3 loop spans 11 amino acids. CDR3 protein: CASSAEGEQFF. In DNA form, the CDR3 reads TGTGCCAGCAGTGCGGAGGGTGAGCAGTTCTTC.

J is TRBJ1-1 and V is TRBV25-1, with TRBD1 matching over 10 bases. The CDR3 loop spans 17 amino acids. Trimming cost V 4 bases and J 7 bases; bases outside gene matches: 15. Germline loops: CDR1 MGHDK, CDR2 SYGVNS. The CDR3: CASSGDIRDRGKSEAFF. The CDR3 DNA sequence: TGTGCCAGCAGTGGGGACATCCGGGACAGGGGTAAAAGTGAAGCTTTCTTT.

The chain joins TRBV7-6 to TRBJ2-5; D is perhaps TRBD1 or TRBD2 (5 bases each). The germline V and J ends were trimmed by 2 bases and 1 base, with 14 bases remaining between them. The CDR3 is 16 residues long. Germline CDR1 is SGHVS and CDR2 is FNYEAQ. The CDR3 reads CASSLNPEGFQETQYF. The CDR3 bases are TGTGCCAGCAGCTTAAATCCCGAGGGGTTCCAAGAGACCCAGTACTTC.

The rearrangement joins TRBV14 to TRBJ2-1, with TRBD1 matching 9 bases. Germline V gene data show CDR1 as SGHDN and CDR2 as FVKESK. V shed 4 bases, J shed 3 bases, and the junction held 7 bases outside the gene matches. The CDR3 contains 16 residues. Here the CDR3 reads CASSRVQGAYYNEQFF. DNA for the CDR3: TGTGCCAGCAGCCGCGTACAGGGGGCTTACTACAATGAGCAGTTCTTC.

This clone has a handful of counts. This chain joins TRBV11-2 and TRBJ2-2; 10 positions match TRBD2. The CDR3 runs to 18 residues. V lost 5 bases and J lost 6; bases outside the gene matches: 15. Germline V gene data show CDR1 as SGHAT and CDR2 as FQNNGV. CDR3: CASSLGGLASLGAGELFF. The CDR3 region has the DNA TGTGCCAGCAGCCTGGGGGGACTAGCGTCATTAGGCGCCGGGGAGCTGTTTTTT.

The chain couples TRBV29-1 to TRBJ2-1, with TRBD2 matching over 10 bases. This CDR3 has 17 residues. J lost 6 bases, V lost 1 base, and 12 bases had no gene match. CDR1 is SQVTM, CDR2 ANQGSEA, per germline. The DNA of the CDR3 is TGCAGCGTTGAAGGGGGGGCTAGCGGGAGTCCATTCAATGAGCAGTTCTTC. It specifies CSVEGGASGSPFNEQFF.

The DNA of the CDR3 is TGCGCCAGCAGCCCAGGGGGACCACAAGAGACCCAGTACTTC. It specifies CASSPGGPQETQYF. The chain links TRBV5-1 to TRBJ2-5, with 7 bases identical to TRBD1. Per the germline V gene, CDR1 is SGHRS and CDR2 is YFSETQ. V shed 4 bases, J shed 2 bases, and the junction held 5 bases outside the gene matches. This CDR3 is built from 14 residues.

V and J are TRBV5-1 and TRBJ1-2; D is perhaps TRBD1 (5 bases). V gave up 0 bases and J gave up 8 bases, with 8 bases separating them. The germline gives CDR1 SGHRS, CDR2 YFSETQ. The CDR3 length is 12 residues. Written as DNA, the CDR3 is TGCGCCAGCAGCTTGGATGGGGCCGGCTACACCTTC. Translating gives CASSLDGAGYTF. Filled out from reference TRBV5-1 and TRBJ1-2, the complete variable domain reads KAGVTQTPRYLIKTRGQQVTLSCSPISGHRSVSWYQQTPGQGLQFLFEYFSETQRNKGNFPGRFSGRQFSNSRSEMNVSTLELGDSALYLCASSLDGAGYTFGSGTRLTVV.

The CDR3 DNA follows: TGTGCCAGCAGGTCTCCGGCGGGGGAGTGGGAGACCCAGTACTTC. This gives the protein CASRSPAGEWETQYF. This chain connects TRBV7-2 to TRBJ2-5; 7 bases map to TRBD2. The CDR3 loop spans 15 amino acids. The ends lost 6 bases at V and 5 bases at J; junction bases unmatched: 12. Germline CDR1 SGHTA, CDR2 FQGNSA.

V and J are TRBV30 and TRBJ2-1; 10 nucleotides match TRBD2. Germline CDR1 GTSNPN, CDR2 SVGIG (reference sequence). The length of the CDR3 is 15 residues. The ends lost 0 bases at V and 5 bases at J; junction bases unmatched: 4. CDR3 DNA: TGTGCCTGGAGTGTTCTAGCGGGAGTAAACAATGAGCAGTTCTTC. Translating gives CAWSVLAGVNNEQFF.

This sequence joins TRBV4-3 and TRBJ1-5; D unclear. Per germline, CDR1 LGHNA and CDR2 YSLEER. Trimming cost V 1 base and J 5 bases, with 6 bases left between them. The CDR3 loop spans 13 amino acids. CDR3 DNA: TGCGCCAGCAGCCAAGTCCTTCATCAGCCCCAGCATTTT. It specifies CASSQVLHQPQHF.

This clone was seen many times. The chain has TRBV7-9 and TRBJ2-1, with TRBD2 as a possible D gene (6 bases). V was shortened by 5 bases and J by 8 bases, with 16 bases between the two germline ends. Germline lookup yields CDR1 SEHNR and CDR2 FQNEAQ (reference sequence). This CDR3 comprises 14 residues. The CDR3 protein is CASSDYGSFDEQFF. CDR3 in DNA: TGTGCCAGCAGCGATTACGGGAGTTTTGATGAGCAGTTCTTC.